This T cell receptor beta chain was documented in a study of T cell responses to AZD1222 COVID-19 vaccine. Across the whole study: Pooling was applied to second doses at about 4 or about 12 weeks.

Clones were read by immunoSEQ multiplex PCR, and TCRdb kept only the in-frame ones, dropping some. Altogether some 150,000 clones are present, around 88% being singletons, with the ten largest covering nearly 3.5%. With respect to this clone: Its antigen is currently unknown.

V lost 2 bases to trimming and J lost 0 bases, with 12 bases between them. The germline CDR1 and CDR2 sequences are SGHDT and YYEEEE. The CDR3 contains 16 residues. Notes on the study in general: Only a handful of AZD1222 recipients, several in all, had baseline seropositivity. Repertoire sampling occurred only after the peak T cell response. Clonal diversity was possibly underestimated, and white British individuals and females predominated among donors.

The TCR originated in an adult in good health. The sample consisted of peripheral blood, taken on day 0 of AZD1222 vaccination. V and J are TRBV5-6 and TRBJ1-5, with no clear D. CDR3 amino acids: CASSFYREYSNQPQHF. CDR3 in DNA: TGTGCCAGCAGCTTTTACAGAGAGTATAGCAATCAGCCCCAGCATTTT.